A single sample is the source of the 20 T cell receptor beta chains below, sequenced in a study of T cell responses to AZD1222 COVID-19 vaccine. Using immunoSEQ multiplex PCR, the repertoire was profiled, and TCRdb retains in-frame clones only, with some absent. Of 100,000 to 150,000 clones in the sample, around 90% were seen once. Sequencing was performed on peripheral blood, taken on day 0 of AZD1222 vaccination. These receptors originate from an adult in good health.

CDR3 bases: TGTGCCAGCAGTTCAGGGGGCGCGTCCTACGAGCAGTACTTC. Its protein product is CASSSGGASYEQYF. The chain employs TRBV6-5 and TRBJ2-7; 8 positions match TRBD1. Germline V gene data show CDR1 as MNHEY and CDR2 as SVGAGI. V lost 4 bases and J lost 1; bases outside the gene matches: 3. The CDR3 has 14 amino acids.

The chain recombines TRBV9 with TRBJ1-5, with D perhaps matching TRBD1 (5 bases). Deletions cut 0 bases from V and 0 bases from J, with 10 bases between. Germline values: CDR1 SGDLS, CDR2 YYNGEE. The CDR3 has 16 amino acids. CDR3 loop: CASSVGGTHSNQPQHF. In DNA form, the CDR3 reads TGTGCCAGCAGCGTAGGAGGGACCCATAGCAATCAGCCCCAGCATTTT.

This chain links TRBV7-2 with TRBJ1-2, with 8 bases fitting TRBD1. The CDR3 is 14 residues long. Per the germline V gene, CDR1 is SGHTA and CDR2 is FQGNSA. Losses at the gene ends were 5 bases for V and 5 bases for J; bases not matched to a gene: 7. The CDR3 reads CASSPTGGLYGYTF. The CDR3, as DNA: TGTGCCAGCAGCCCCACAGGGGGGTTGTATGGCTACACCTTC.

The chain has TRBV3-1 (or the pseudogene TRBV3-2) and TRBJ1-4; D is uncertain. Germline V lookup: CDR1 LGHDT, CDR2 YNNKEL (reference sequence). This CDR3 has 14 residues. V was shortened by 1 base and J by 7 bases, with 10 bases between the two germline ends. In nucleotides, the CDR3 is TGTGCCAGCAGCCAAGGAGAATGGGGTGAAAAACTGTTTTTT. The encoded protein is CASSQGEWGEKLFF.

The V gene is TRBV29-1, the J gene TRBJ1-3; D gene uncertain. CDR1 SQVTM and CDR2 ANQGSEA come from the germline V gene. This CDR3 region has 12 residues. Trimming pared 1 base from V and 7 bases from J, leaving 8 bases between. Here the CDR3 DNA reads TGCAGCGTTGAAGTAACGCACAACACCATATATTTT. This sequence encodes CSVEVTHNTIYF.

CDR3 in amino acids: CASSSSDLGDSLYGYTF. CDR3 coding DNA: TGTGCCAGTAGTTCTTCGGACCTCGGTGACTCTCTCTATGGCTACACCTTC. The chain recombines TRBV19 with TRBJ1-2, with D unclear. CDR3 length: 17 residues. V lost 5 bases and J 4 bases, leaving 23 bases between the germline ends. Germline lookup yields CDR1 LNHDA and CDR2 SQIVND (reference sequence).

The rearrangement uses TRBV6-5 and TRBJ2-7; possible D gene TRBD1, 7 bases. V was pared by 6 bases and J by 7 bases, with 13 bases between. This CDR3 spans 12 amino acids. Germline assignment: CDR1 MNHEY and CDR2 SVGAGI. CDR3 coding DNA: TGTGCCAGCAGGACGACAGGGAGGGAGCAGTACTTC. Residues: CASRTTGREQYF.

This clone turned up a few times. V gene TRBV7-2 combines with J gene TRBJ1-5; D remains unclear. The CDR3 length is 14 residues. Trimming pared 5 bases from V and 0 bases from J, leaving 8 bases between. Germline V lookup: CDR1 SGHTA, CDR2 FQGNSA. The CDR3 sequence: CASSATGSNQPQHF. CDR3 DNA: TGTGCCAGCAGCGCGACCGGTAGCAATCAGCCCCAGCATTTT.

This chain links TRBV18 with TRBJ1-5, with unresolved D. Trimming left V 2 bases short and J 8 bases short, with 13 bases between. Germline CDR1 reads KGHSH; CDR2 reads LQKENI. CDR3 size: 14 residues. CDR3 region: CASSPTADEEPQHF. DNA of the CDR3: TGTGCCAGCTCACCAACGGCCGACGAGGAGCCCCAGCATTTT.

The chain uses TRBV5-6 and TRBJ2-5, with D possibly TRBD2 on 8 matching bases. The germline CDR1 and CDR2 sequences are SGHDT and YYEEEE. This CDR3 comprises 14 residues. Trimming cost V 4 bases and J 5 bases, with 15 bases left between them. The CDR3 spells CASSPGGGRETQYF. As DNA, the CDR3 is TGTGCCAGCAGCCCGGGAGGGGGCAGGGAGACCCAGTACTTC. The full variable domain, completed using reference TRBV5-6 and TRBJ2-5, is DAGVTQSPTHLIKTRGQQVTLRCSPKSGHDTVSWYQQALGQGPQFIFQYYEEEERQRGNFPDRFSGHQFPNYSSELNVNALLLGDSALYLCASSPGGGRETQYFGPGTRLLVL.

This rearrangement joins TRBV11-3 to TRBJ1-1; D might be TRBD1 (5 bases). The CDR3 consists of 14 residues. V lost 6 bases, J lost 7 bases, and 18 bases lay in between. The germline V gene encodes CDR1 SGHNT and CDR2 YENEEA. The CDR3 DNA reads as TGTGCCAGCAGTGTCAGCTGGGGGGAGGGTGAAGCTTTCTTT. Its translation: CASSVSWGEGEAFF. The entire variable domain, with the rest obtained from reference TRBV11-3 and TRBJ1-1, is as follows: EAGVVQSPRYKIIEKKQPVAFWCNPISGHNTLYWYLQNLGQGPELLIRYENEEAVDDSQLPKDRFSAERLKGVDSTLKIQPAELGDSAVYLCASSVSWGEGEAFFGQGTRLTVV.

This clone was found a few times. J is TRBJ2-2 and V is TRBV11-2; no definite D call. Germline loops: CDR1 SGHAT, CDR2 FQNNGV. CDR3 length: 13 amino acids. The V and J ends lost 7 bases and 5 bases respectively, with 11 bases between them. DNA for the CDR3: TGTGCCAGCAAGCGTAGTGGAACCGGGGAGCTGTTTTTT. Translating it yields CASKRSGTGELFF.

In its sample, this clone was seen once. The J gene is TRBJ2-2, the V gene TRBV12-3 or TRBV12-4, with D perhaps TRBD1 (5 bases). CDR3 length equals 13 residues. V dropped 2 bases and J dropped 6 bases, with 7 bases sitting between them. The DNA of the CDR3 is TGTGCCAGCAGTTTAAGGGGTCCCGGGGAGCTGTTTTTT. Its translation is CASSLRGPGELFF.

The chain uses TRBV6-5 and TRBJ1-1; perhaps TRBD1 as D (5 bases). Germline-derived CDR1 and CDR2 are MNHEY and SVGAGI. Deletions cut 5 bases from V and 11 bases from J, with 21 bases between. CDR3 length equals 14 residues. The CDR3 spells CASSLGVDAARAFF. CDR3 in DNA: TGTGCCAGCAGTCTAGGGGTAGACGCCGCGAGGGCTTTCTTT.

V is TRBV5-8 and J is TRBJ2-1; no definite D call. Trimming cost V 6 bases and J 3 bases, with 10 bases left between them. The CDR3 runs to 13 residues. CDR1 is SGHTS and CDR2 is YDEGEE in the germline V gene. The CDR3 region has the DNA TGTGCCAGCACCCTCGGCAGCTACAATGAGCAGTTCTTC. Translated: CASTLGSYNEQFF.

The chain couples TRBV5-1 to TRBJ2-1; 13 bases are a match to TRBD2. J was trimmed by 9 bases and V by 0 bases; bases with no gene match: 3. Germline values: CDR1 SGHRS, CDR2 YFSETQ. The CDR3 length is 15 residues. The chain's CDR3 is CASSLGTSGSTEQFF. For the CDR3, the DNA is TGCGCCAGCAGCTTGGGGACTAGCGGGAGTACTGAGCAGTTCTTC. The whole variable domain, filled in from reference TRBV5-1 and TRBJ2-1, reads KAGVTQTPRYLIKTRGQQVTLSCSPISGHRSVSWYQQTPGQGLQFLFEYFSETQRNKGNFPGRFSGRQFSNSRSEMNVSTLELGDSALYLCASSLGTSGSTEQFFGPGTRLTVL.

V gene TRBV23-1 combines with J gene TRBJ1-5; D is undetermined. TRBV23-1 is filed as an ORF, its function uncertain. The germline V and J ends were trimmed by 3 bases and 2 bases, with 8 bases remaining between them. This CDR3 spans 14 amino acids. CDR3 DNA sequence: TGCGCCAGCAGTCAGGGTCCTGGCAATCAGCCCCAGCATTTT. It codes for CASSQGPGNQPQHF.

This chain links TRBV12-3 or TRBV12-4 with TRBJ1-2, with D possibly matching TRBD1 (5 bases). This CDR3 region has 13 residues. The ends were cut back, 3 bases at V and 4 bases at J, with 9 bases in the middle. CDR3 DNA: TGTGCCAGCAGTTTCGACAGCACCTATGGCTACACCTTC. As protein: CASSFDSTYGYTF.

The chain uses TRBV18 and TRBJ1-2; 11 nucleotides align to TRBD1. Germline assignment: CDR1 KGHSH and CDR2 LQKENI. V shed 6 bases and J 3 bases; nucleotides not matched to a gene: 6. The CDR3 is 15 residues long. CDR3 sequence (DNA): TGTGCCAGCTCCCCAAGGGACAGGGGGGACTATGGCTACACCTTC. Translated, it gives CASSPRDRGDYGYTF.

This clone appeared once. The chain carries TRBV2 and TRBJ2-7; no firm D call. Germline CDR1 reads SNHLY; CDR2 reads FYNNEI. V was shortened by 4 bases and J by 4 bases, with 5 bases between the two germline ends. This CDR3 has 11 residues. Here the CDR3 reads CASSGRYEQYF. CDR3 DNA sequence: TGTGCCAGCAGTGGACGTTACGAGCAGTACTTC.